This T cell receptor beta chain was recovered during a study of tumor-infiltrating lymphocytes in primary liver carcinoma. Out of unsorted whole blood came the blood RNA, and germline DNA was extracted as well. This clonotype appeared many times. V gave up 4 bases and J gave up 6 bases; unmatched junction bases: 8. Germline V CDR1 and CDR2: MGHRA, YSYEKL. This CDR3 contains 15 residues. The researchers produced TCR beta cDNA from 500 ng total RNA with a constant-region primer. Libraries of TCR beta came from three nested multiplex PCR rounds with slightly modified ARM-PCR. A C-beta reverse primer was combined with TRBV1-TRBV30 forward primers in the first two PCR rounds, and each round had approximately 9 cycles. TCRdb independently ran MiXCR on the multiplex PCR reads; one entry per CDR3 protein. The sample yields almost 200,000 distinct CDR3 sequences, approximately 64% seen once.

The receptor's source is a woman between 55 and 75 years old with primary liver carcinoma and hepatitis B virus infection. This rearrangement joins TRBV4-1 to TRBJ1-2; 10 bases agree with TRBD1. The sample taken for sequencing was peripheral blood. The CDR3 reads CASSPGTGVGDGYTF. CDR3 DNA: TGCGCCAGCAGCCCCGGGACAGGGGTTGGTGATGGCTACACCTTC.